Listed below are T cell receptor beta chains from one sample, sequenced in a study of T-cell memory formation after mild COVID-19. TCRdb re-derived calls from the 5' RACE reads in MiXCR, one entry per CDR3 protein. This sample has about 560,000 distinct CDR3 sequences, with roughly 22% found just once. Sequenced input: PBMCs or a T cell subset sorted from them (not recorded which). The receptor set was obtained from an adult woman who had mild COVID-19 (a few samples of this study predate the infection). Cell type and time point are not known. Both conserved end residues are part of each CDR3. Fields, in order: clone size, D gene, J gene, V gene, CDR3 protein, CDR3 DNA. D genes are given only for firm matches. Not every row has a clone size; where given, it reads once, few, many or a size class.

clone_size: NA
d_call: NA
j_call: TRBJ2-3
v_call: TRBV7-9
cdr3_aa: CASSPVLLQRVGTDTQYF
cdr3_nt: TGTGCCAGCAGCCCTGTTCTACTACAGCGGGTGGGCACAGATACGCAGTATTTT

clone_size: NA
d_call: TRBD2
j_call: TRBJ2-1
v_call: TRBV12-3/TRBV12-4
cdr3_aa: CASIPWGGSYNEQFF
cdr3_nt: TGTGCCAGCATCCCCTGGGGGGGATCCTACAATGAGCAGTTCTTC

clone_size: NA
d_call: NA
j_call: TRBJ2-5
v_call: TRBV7-2
cdr3_aa: CASSYMGSGETQYF
cdr3_nt: TGTGCCAGCAGCTACATGGGGAGTGGCGAGACCCAGTACTTC

clone_size: NA
d_call: NA
j_call: TRBJ1-2
v_call: TRBV24-1
cdr3_aa: CATSDPGPENYGYTF
cdr3_nt: TGTGCCACCAGTGACCCCGGCCCGGAGAACTATGGCTACACCTTC

clone_size: few
d_call: TRBD2
j_call: TRBJ2-5
v_call: TRBV6-6
cdr3_aa: CASSRTSGTQETQYF
cdr3_nt: TGTGCCAGCAGTAGGACTAGCGGGACCCAAGAGACCCAGTACTTC

clone_size: many
d_call: NA
j_call: TRBJ2-7
v_call: TRBV12-3/TRBV12-4
cdr3_aa: CASSLQDSSYEQYF
cdr3_nt: TGTGCCAGCAGTTTACAGGACAGCTCCTACGAGCAGTACTTC

clone_size: NA
d_call: NA
j_call: TRBJ1-5
v_call: TRBV7-9
cdr3_aa: CASSFPGPHQPQHF
cdr3_nt: TGTGCCAGCAGCTTCCCGGGACCCCATCAGCCCCAGCATTTT

clone_size: NA
d_call: NA
j_call: TRBJ2-5
v_call: TRBV20-1
cdr3_aa: CSARRGQETQYF
cdr3_nt: TGCAGTGCGAGGCGGGGCCAAGAGACCCAGTACTTC

clone_size: few
d_call: TRBD2
j_call: TRBJ2-3
v_call: TRBV10-3
cdr3_aa: CAISELPGLAGTTQYF
cdr3_nt: TGTGCCATCAGTGAGCTGCCTGGACTAGCGGGTACCACGCAGTATTTT

clone_size: few
d_call: TRBD1
j_call: TRBJ2-7
v_call: TRBV7-9
cdr3_aa: CASSPSGTVGDEQYF
cdr3_nt: TGTGCCAGCAGCCCTTCCGGGACAGTGGGGGACGAGCAGTACTTC

clone_size: few
d_call: TRBD1
j_call: TRBJ1-2
v_call: TRBV5-1
cdr3_aa: CASSLQGDGRDGYTF
cdr3_nt: TGCGCCAGCAGCTTGCAGGGGGATGGAAGAGATGGCTACACCTTC

clone_size: NA
d_call: NA
j_call: TRBJ1-5
v_call: TRBV7-9
cdr3_aa: CASSPSTGQPQHF
cdr3_nt: TGTGCCAGCAGCCCGAGCACCGGTCAGCCCCAGCATTTT

clone_size: NA
d_call: NA
j_call: TRBJ2-5
v_call: TRBV10-2
cdr3_aa: CASTSQAVETQYF
cdr3_nt: TGCGCCAGCACCAGCCAGGCAGTGGAGACCCAGTACTTC

clone_size: few
d_call: TRBD1
j_call: TRBJ1-2
v_call: TRBV3-1
cdr3_aa: CASSPRDRVNYGYTF
cdr3_nt: TGTGCCAGCAGTCCGCGTGACAGGGTTAACTATGGCTACACCTTC

clone_size: NA
d_call: TRBD2
j_call: TRBJ2-5
v_call: TRBV6-2/TRBV6-3
cdr3_aa: CASSYPYRTSGTKQETQYF
cdr3_nt: TGTGCCAGCAGTTACCCTTACCGGACTAGCGGGACCAAACAAGAGACCCAGTACTTC

clone_size: NA
d_call: TRBD1
j_call: TRBJ2-7
v_call: TRBV10-3
cdr3_aa: CAIRAGGTGLLGYEQYF
cdr3_nt: TGTGCCATCAGAGCCGGCGGGACAGGGCTGCTGGGTTACGAGCAGTACTTC

clone_size: few
d_call: TRBD2
j_call: TRBJ2-1
v_call: TRBV20-1
cdr3_aa: CSAPHGRRGGHSYNEQFF
cdr3_nt: TGCAGTGCTCCTCACGGGAGGCGGGGGGGCCACTCCTACAATGAGCAGTTCTTC

clone_size: NA
d_call: TRBD2
j_call: TRBJ2-7
v_call: TRBV7-2
cdr3_aa: CASSPRAGSLFYEQYF
cdr3_nt: TGTGCCAGCAGCCCCCGAGCGGGATCCCTCTTCTACGAGCAGTACTTC

clone_size: NA
d_call: NA
j_call: TRBJ1-5
v_call: TRBV20-1
cdr3_aa: CSAAGGEYQPQHF
cdr3_nt: TGCAGTGCGGCCGGGGGCGAGTATCAGCCCCAGCATTTT

clone_size: few
d_call: NA
j_call: TRBJ1-3
v_call: TRBV18
cdr3_aa: CASSPDTYSGNTIYF
cdr3_nt: TGTGCCAGCTCACCTGACACGTACTCTGGAAACACCATATATTTT

clone_size: NA
d_call: NA
j_call: TRBJ1-4
v_call: TRBV3-1
cdr3_aa: CASSQDTATNEKLFF
cdr3_nt: TGTGCCAGCAGCCAAGACACCGCAACTAATGAAAAACTGTTTTTT

clone_size: NA
d_call: NA
j_call: TRBJ2-3
v_call: TRBV7-6
cdr3_aa: CASSPGSRRLKDTQYF
cdr3_nt: TGTGCCAGCAGCCCCGGTTCAAGGCGCTTAAAGGATACGCAGTATTTT